This TCR beta chain derives from a study of blood T cell repertoires in COVID-19. Study-level background: COVID-19 samples, acute and convalescent, were from the United States, Italy and Spain. PBMCs, B-cell-depleted T cells, or T cells were the source of the cDNA or gDNA that made up the material.

V trimming: 11 bases; J trimming: 6 bases; junction bases outside the gene matches: 7. This CDR3 contains 12 residues. Looked up from germline, CDR1 is SGHAT and CDR2 is FQDESV (reference sequence). Per the original methods: Estimated nucleated cell counts came from reference gene primer amplification. Only in-frame clones appear in the TCRdb table, and some are missing; sequencing was by immunoSEQ multiplex PCR. V and J calls and clone size are those listed in that table; D and trimming were worked out from the DNA. Of about 100,000 clones in the sample, approximately 88% are singletons; the top ten hold more than 4.5%. In this sample, this clone turned up once.

The sequenced sample was peripheral blood. The chain couples TRBV11-1 to TRBJ2-1, with 7 bases aligning to TRBD2. The clonotype comes from a human donor in a cohort sampled during active COVID-19. In DNA, the CDR3 is TGTGCCGTTCGAGCGGGATTCAATGAGCAGTTCTTC. It yields the protein CAVRAGFNEQFF. The variable domain in full, completed from reference TRBV11-1 and TRBJ2-1, reads EAEVAQSPRYKITEKSQAVAFWCDPISGHATLYWYRQILGQGPELLVQFQDESVVDDSQLPKDRFSAERLKGVDSTLKIQPAELGDSAMYLCAVRAGFNEQFFGPGTRLTVL.